Listed here are 23 T cell receptor beta chains from one sample, sequenced in a study of post-analysis software for immune sequencing data. The study's findings and limits: Included in a set of 5 or 6 TRBV segments more frequent in patients than controls were TRBV5-6, TRBV5-1 and TRBV20-1.

Their cognate antigens are unknown. Each TCR beta cDNA library carried unique molecular identifiers. MiXCR, applied by TCRdb to the PCR reads, yields one record per CDR3 protein. Of about 200,000 distinct CDR3 sequences detected, 25% to 35% appear once; the ten largest clones hold roughly 3.4%. Sequenced: blood. These receptors were obtained from a girl younger than 18 with multiple sclerosis.

This clonotype was detected many times. The rearrangement links TRBV25-1 to TRBJ2-7, with TRBD1 matching over 9 bases. This CDR3 has 14 amino acids. Per germline, CDR1 MGHDK and CDR2 SYGVNS. V shed 3 bases and J 3 bases; nucleotides not matched to a gene: 3. CDR3 bases: TGTGCCAGCAGTGAGGGGGACAGGGACTACGAGCAGTACTTC. Translation gives CASSEGDRDYEQYF.

This clonotype was observed at least ten times. The chain carries TRBV27 and TRBJ2-7; D is ambiguous. This CDR3 is built from 13 residues. Trimming took 2 bases from V and 3 from J, leaving 8 bases between them. Germline loops: CDR1 MNHEY, CDR2 SMNVEV (reference sequence). The CDR3 DNA follows: TGTGCCAGCAGTTTAGGCCAGTTCTACGAGCAGTACTTC. Translating it yields CASSLGQFYEQYF.

This clonotype was recorded at least ten times. This chain joins TRBV4-2 and TRBJ1-6; D gene uncertain. V lost 5 bases and J 9 bases, leaving 14 bases between the germline ends. The CDR3 covers 14 residues. Germline V gives CDR1 LGHNA, CDR2 YNFKEQ. The CDR3 protein is CASSSRTSGSPLHF. The CDR3 DNA follows: TGTGCCAGCAGCAGCCGGACCAGCGGTTCACCCCTCCACTTT.

The rearrangement uses TRBV18 and TRBJ1-1; D is ambiguous. V shed 2 bases and J shed 5 bases, with 9 bases lying between them. This CDR3 region has 13 residues. CDR1 and CDR2 (germline): KGHSH, LQKENI. CDR3 in amino acids: CASSPTGRTEAFF. The DNA of the CDR3 is TGTGCCAGCTCACCAACCGGGCGGACTGAAGCTTTCTTT.

The rearrangement links TRBV14 to TRBJ1-1, with D perhaps matching TRBD1 (5 bases). The CDR3 sequence is 18 residues long. The V gene lost 0 bases and the J gene lost 1 base, with 18 bases spanning the gap. The germline V gene has CDR1 SGHDN and CDR2 FVKESK. CDR3 amino acids: CASSQEPGKPPPNTEAFF. The CDR3 DNA sequence: TGTGCCAGCAGCCAAGAACCAGGGAAGCCCCCCCCGAACACTGAAGCTTTCTTT.

In the case of this clonotype: The junction differs from germline at one of its ends, possibly a read error. V and J are TRBV5-1 and TRBJ2-3; D ambiguous. The CDR3 spans 11 residues. Germline lookup yields CDR1 SGHRS and CDR2 YFSETQ. The CDR3 here is CASSLVDTQDF. In DNA, the CDR3 is TGCGCCAGCAGCTTAGTGGATACGCAGGATTTT.

A few counts support this clonotype. It may be a read error: a sequence one base away is much more abundant. The chain joins TRBV28 to TRBJ2-5; TRBD1 aligns across 9 bases. CDR3 size: 15 residues. Germline CDR1 reads MDHEN; CDR2 reads SYDVKM. CDR3 bases: TGTGCCAGCAGTCCCTCGGGACAGGGCCAAGAGACCCGGTACTTC. It specifies CASSPSGQGQETRYF.

This clonotype has just a few counts. This may arise from a read error, as a much more abundant clone is one base away. The genes are TRBV20-1 and TRBJ2-7; 7 nucleotides line up with TRBD2. With 8 bases clipped from V and 2 bases from J, the junction kept 9 bases outside the gene matches. Germline values: CDR1 DFQATT, CDR2 SNEGSKA (reference sequence). The CDR3 extends over 13 amino acids. The CDR3 nucleotides read TGCAGTACGGCTCGGGACTATACCTACGAGCAGTACTTC. Amino acids: CSTARDYTYEQYF.

Points on this clonotype: Since a much larger clone is just one base distant, this may be a read error. The chain carries TRBV28 and TRBJ2-7, with a tentative D call TRBD2 (8 bases). TRBJ2-1 explains the end of the DNA better; the J call may be wrong. Germline CDR1 and CDR2: MDHEN and SYDVKM. This CDR3 has 16 amino acids. CDR3 bases: TGTGCCAGCAGTAAAACGAGGAGTAGCGGGACAGACGAGCAGTTCTTC. This gives the protein CASSKTRSSGTDEQFF.

This chain joins TRBV5-1 and TRBJ2-4, with D perhaps matching TRBD1 or TRBD2 (7 bases each). Trimming took off 1 base at V and 8 bases at J, with 13 bases between the two ends. The CDR3 extends over 14 amino acids. Germline assignment: CDR1 SGHRS and CDR2 YFSETQ. The CDR3 is CASSLPTGRDIQYF. Written as DNA, the CDR3 is TGCGCCAGCAGCTTGCCGACAGGGAGGGACATTCAGTACTTC.

This chain uses TRBV28 with TRBJ1-1; TRBD1 aligns across 10 bases. Germline-derived CDR1 and CDR2 are MDHEN and SYDVKM. The length of the CDR3 is 17 residues. The V segment lost 5 bases and the J segment 6 bases; nucleotides outside the gene matches: 15. CDR3 DNA sequence: TGTGCCAGCAGTCCCAATACCCTGGGACAGGGGAGGGCTGAAGCTTTCTTT. It is translated as CASSPNTLGQGRAEAFF. The full variable domain, completed using reference TRBV28 and TRBJ1-1, is DVKVTQSSRYLVKRTGEKVFLECVQDMDHENMFWYRQDPGLGLRLIYFSYDVKMKEKGDIPEGYSVSREKKERFSLILESASTNQTSMYLCASSPNTLGQGRAEAFFGQGTRLTVV.

As for this clonotype: A much larger clone lies one base from this, so it may be a read error. J is TRBJ2-1 and V is TRBV5-6; 9 bases agree with TRBD2. The V segment lost 0 bases and the J segment 12 bases; nucleotides outside the gene matches: 13. CDR1 is SGHDT and CDR2 is YYEEEE in the germline V gene. The CDR3 is 16 residues long. This chain's CDR3 is CASSLVRAGGSLGQFF. In DNA, the CDR3 is TGTGCCAGCAGCTTGGTGAGAGCGGGGGGCAGCTTAGGGCAGTTCTTC.

To note about this clonotype: A read error may account for a junction end that differs from germline. The genes are TRBV12-3 or TRBV12-4 and TRBJ1-5; TRBD1 agrees at 8 bases. CDR3 length: 20 amino acids. The CDR3 region has the DNA TGTGCCGGCAGTTTAGCGCTAGGGGCCGGACAGGGAAAAAGCAATCAGCCCCAGCATTTT. The encoded protein is CAGSLALGAGQGKSNQPQHF.

The chain joins TRBV3-1 to TRBJ2-7, with D perhaps assigned TRBD1 or TRBD2 (5 bases each). CDR3 length equals 14 residues. Germline V gene sequence: CDR1 LGHDT, CDR2 YNNKEL (reference sequence). V lost 5 bases and J lost 3, with 14 bases in between. DNA of the CDR3: TGTGCCAGCAGCATGCAGGGACGGAACTACGAGCAGTACTTC. Translation gives CASSMQGRNYEQYF.

Ten or more counts support this clonotype. CDR3 sequence reads: CASSYASGEETQYF. The CDR3 coding sequence is TGCGCCAGCAGCTACGCGTCAGGGGAAGAGACCCAGTACTTC. The chain recombines TRBV5-1 with TRBJ2-5; D perhaps matches TRBD1 (6 bases). Trimming pared 3 bases from V and 3 bases from J, leaving 12 bases between. CDR1 and CDR2 from the germline V gene are SGHRS and YFSETQ. The CDR3 is 14 amino acids.

The chain has TRBV29-1 and TRBJ1-3, with D hard to call. The CDR3 length is 14 residues. The ends were cut back, 6 bases at V and 0 bases at J, with 12 bases in the middle. Per the germline V gene, CDR1 is SQVTM and CDR2 is ANQGSEA. CDR3 sequence reads: CSVKDTNSGNTIYF. The DNA for the CDR3 is TGCAGCGTGAAAGACACAAACTCTGGAAACACCATATATTTT.

The gene calls are TRBV12-3 or TRBV12-4 and TRBJ2-1, with 11 bases matching TRBD1. The CDR3 sequence is 17 residues long. The trim removed 6 bases at V and 3 bases at J, leaving 10 bases unmatched. In DNA, the CDR3 is TGTGCCAGCAGCAAAGAGAAGGGACAGGGGGGCTACAATGAGCAGTTCTTC. It yields the protein CASSKEKGQGGYNEQFF.

The CDR3 nucleotides are TGTGCCTGGAGGGGTGAAGTGACTGAAGCTTTCTTT. It translates to CAWRGEVTEAFF. The chain has TRBV30 and TRBJ1-1; D uncertain. The CDR3 sequence is 12 residues long. The germline V and J ends were trimmed by 3 bases and 5 bases, with 10 bases remaining between them. Germline CDR1 GTSNPN, CDR2 SVGIG (reference sequence). The whole variable domain, filled in from reference TRBV30 and TRBJ1-1, reads SQTIHQWPATLVQPVGSPLSLECTVEGTSNPNLYWYRQAAGRGLQLLFYSVGIGQISSEVPQNLSASRPQDRQFILSSKKLLLSDSGFYLCAWRGEVTEAFFGQGTRLTVV.

This rearrangement joins TRBV18 to TRBJ1-1, with D unresolved. Germline assignment: CDR1 KGHSH and CDR2 LQKENI. CDR3 length equals 14 residues. V was clipped by 4 bases and J by 3 bases, with 12 bases between them. The CDR3 DNA is TGTGCCAGCTCACTAGAGACTCTTTACACTGAAGCTTTCTTT. As protein: CASSLETLYTEAFF.

The chain is built from TRBV11-2 and TRBJ1-2, with 10 bases matching TRBD1. V trimming: 5 bases; J trimming: 7 bases; junction bases outside the gene matches: 7. Germline loops: CDR1 SGHAT, CDR2 FQNNGV. This CDR3 is 14 amino acids long. The chain's CDR3 is CASSPRQGASGYTF. CDR3 sequence (DNA): TGTGCCAGCAGCCCGCGACAGGGGGCGAGTGGCTACACCTTC. Full variable domain (remainder filled in from reference TRBV11-2 and TRBJ1-2): EAGVAQSPRYKIIEKRQSVAFWCNPISGHATLYWYQQILGQGPKLLIQFQNNGVVDDSQLPKDRFSAERLKGVDSTLKIQPAKLEDSAVYLCASSPRQGASGYTFGSGTRLTVV.

This clonotype was observed many times. The chain uses TRBV12-3 or TRBV12-4 and TRBJ1-2; 7 bases fit TRBD1. The CDR3 sequence is 14 residues long. Trimming cost V 5 bases and J 4 bases; bases outside gene matches: 7. CDR3 loop: CASSAWDSLYGYTF. The CDR3 DNA is TGTGCCAGCAGTGCCTGGGACAGTCTCTATGGCTACACCTTC.

The chain joins TRBV7-2 to TRBJ1-5; the match to TRBD1 covers 7 bases. V lost 4 bases, J lost 2 bases, and 2 bases stayed unmatched. Germline V lookup: CDR1 SGHTA, CDR2 FQGNSA. The CDR3 consists of 14 residues. CDR3 bases: TGTGCCAGCAGCTACAGGGGAGGCAATCAGCCCCAGCATTTT. Translation: CASSYRGGNQPQHF.

This clonotype was observed many times. This chain links TRBV7-8 with TRBJ2-5; possible D gene TRBD2, 7 bases. The CDR3 has 15 residues. Germline-derived CDR1 and CDR2 are SGHVS and FQNEAQ. V lost 5 bases to trimming and J lost 5 bases, with 18 bases between them. The CDR3 coding sequence is TGTGCCAGCAGCAGCTACAGGGAGGGTCGGGAGACCCAGTACTTC. Residues: CASSSYREGRETQYF.